The sequence of this T cell receptor beta chain was determined in a study of blood T cell repertoires in COVID-19. Germline V gene data show CDR1 as SEHNR and CDR2 as FQNEAQ (reference sequence). V lost 5 bases, J lost 9 bases, and 7 bases stayed unmatched. The CDR3 spans 15 residues. Repertoires were generated with immunoSEQ multiplex PCR, while TCRdb's copy carries only in-frame clones and drops some. The sample lists around 90,000 clones, 87% occurring once. The rearrangement links TRBV7-9 to TRBJ1-6, with 10 bases matching TRBD1. Sequencing used peripheral blood. The clonotype comes from a male donor with acute or convalescent COVID-19. CDR3: CASSPTGGEGSPLHF. The DNA for the CDR3 is TGTGCCAGCAGCCCGACAGGGGGCGAGGGTTCACCCCTCCACTTT.